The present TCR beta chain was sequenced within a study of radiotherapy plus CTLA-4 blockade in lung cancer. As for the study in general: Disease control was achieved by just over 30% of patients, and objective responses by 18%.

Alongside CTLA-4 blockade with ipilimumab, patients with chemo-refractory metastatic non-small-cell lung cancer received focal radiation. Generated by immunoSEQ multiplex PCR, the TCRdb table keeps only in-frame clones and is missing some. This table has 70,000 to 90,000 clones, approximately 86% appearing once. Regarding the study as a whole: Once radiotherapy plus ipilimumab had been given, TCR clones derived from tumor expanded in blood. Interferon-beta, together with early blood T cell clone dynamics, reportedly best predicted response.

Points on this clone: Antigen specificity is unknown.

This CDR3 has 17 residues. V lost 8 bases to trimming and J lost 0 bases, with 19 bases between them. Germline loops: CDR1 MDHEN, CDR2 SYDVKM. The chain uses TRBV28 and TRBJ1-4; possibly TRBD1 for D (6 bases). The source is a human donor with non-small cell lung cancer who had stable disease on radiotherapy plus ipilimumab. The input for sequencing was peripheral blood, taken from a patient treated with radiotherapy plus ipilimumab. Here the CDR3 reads CASFGTGTIATNEKLFF. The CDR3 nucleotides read TGTGCCAGCTTTGGTACAGGGACAATTGCAACTAATGAAAAACTGTTTTTT.